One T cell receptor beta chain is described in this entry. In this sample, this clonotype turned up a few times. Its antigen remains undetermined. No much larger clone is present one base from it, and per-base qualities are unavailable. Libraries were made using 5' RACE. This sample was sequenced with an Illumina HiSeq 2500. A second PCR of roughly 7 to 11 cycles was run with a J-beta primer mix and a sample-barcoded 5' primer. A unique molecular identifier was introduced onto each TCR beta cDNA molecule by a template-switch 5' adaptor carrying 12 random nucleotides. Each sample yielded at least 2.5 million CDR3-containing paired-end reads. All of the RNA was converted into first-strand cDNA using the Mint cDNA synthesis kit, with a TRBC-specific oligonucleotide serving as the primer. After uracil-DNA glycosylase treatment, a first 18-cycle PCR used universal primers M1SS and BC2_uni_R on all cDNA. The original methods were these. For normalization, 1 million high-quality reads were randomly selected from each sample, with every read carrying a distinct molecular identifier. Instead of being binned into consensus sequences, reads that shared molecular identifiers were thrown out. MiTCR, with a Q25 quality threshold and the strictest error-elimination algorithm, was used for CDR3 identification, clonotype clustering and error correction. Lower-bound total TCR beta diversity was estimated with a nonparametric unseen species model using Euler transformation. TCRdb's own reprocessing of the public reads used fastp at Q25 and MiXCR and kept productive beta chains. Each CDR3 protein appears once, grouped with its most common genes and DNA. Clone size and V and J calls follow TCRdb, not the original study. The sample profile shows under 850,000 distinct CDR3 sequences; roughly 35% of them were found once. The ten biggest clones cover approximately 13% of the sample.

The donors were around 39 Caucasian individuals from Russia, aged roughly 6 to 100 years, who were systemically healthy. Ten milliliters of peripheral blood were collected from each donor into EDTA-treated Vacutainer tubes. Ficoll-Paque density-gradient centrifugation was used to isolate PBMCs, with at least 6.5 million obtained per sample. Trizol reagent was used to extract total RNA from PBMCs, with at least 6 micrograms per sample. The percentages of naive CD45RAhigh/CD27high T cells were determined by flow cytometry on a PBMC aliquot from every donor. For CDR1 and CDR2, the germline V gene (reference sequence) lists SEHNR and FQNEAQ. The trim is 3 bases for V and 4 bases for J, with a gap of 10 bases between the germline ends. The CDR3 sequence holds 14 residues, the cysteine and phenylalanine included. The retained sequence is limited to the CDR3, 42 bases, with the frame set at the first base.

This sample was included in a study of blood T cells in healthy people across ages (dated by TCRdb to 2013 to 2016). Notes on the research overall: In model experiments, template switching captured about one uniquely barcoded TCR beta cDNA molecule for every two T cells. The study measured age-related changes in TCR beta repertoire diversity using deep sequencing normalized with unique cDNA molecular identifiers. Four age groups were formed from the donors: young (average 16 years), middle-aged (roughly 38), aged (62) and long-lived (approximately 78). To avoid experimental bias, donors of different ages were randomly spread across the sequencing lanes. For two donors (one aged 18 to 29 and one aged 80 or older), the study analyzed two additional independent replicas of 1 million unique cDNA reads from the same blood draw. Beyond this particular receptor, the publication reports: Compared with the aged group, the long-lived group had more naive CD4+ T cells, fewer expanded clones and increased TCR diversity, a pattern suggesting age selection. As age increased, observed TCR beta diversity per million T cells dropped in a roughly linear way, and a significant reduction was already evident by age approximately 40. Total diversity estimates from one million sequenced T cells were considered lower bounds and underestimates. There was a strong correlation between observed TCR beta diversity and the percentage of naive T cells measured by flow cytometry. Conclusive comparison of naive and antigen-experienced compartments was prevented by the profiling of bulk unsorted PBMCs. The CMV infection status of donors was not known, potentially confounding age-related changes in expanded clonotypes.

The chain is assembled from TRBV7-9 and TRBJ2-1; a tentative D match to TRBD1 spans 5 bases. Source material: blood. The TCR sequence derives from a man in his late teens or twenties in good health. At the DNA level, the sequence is TGTGCCAGCAGCTTGGACACCTCATACAATGAGCAGTTCTTC. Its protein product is CASSLDTSYNEQFF.